This T cell receptor beta chain is from a study of pediatric ulcerative colitis. The germline V gene has CDR1 LNHDA and CDR2 SQIVND (reference sequence). There are 14 residues in the CDR3. Trimming at V came to 5 bases and at J to 10 bases, leaving 9 bases not matched to a gene. General observations from the study: Rectal repertoires separated controls, mild-moderate and acute severe colitis. Blood-derived T cells may be present in rectal pinch biopsies.

Produced via immunoSEQ multiplex PCR; TCRdb's table is partial and in-frame only. The table shows about 17,000 clones, with around 74% occurring only once. One to two pinch biopsies were taken from the rectum during colonoscopy. With respect to this clone: Its specificity is unknown.

The clonotype originates from a girl aged 10 to 17 with moderate ulcerative colitis. The sequenced material came from gut tissue. The chain carries TRBV19 and TRBJ1-4; the match to TRBD1 covers 8 bases. CDR3 nucleotide sequence: TGTGCCAGTAGTGCCAACAGGGGGGCCTTAAAACTGTTTTTT. Its protein product is CASSANRGALKLFF.